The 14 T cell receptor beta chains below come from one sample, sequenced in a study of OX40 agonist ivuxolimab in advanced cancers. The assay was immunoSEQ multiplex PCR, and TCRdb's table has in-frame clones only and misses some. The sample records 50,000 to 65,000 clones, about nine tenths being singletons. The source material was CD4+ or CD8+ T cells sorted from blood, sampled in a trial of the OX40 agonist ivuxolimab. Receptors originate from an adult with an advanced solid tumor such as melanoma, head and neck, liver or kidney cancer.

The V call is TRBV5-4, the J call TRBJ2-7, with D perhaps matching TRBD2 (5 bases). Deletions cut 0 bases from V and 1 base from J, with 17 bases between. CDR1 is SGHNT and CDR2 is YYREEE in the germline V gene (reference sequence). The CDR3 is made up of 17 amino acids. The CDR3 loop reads CASSLDPDGKRSYEQYF. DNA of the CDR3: TGTGCCAGCAGCTTGGATCCGGACGGGAAGCGATCCTACGAGCAGTACTTC.

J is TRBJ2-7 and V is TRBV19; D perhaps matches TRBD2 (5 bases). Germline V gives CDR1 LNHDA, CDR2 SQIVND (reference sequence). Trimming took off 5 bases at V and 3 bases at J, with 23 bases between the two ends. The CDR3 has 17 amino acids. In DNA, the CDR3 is TGTGCCAGTAGTGTGGGCGGGTTGGCCCGGGGAGTCTACGAGCAGTACTTC. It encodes CASSVGGLARGVYEQYF.

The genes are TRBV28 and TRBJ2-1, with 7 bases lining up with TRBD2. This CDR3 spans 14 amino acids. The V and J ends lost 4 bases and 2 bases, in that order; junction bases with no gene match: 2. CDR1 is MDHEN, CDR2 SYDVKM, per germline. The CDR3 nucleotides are TGTGCCAGCAGTTCAGGACTAGCCTACAATGAGCAGTTCTTC. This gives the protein CASSSGLAYNEQFF.

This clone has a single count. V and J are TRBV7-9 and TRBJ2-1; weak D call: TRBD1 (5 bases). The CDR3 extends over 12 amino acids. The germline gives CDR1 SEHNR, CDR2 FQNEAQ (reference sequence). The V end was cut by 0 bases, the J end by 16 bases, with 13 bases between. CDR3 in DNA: TGTGCCAGCAGCTTAGCGGGCAGGGTAATCTTCTTC. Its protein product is CASSLAGRVIFF.

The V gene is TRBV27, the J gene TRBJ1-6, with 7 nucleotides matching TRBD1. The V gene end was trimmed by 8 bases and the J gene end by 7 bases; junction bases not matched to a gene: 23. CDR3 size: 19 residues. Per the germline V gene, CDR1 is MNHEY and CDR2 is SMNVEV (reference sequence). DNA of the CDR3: TGTGCCAGCGGCAGCCTCCTCAGTTATGGTGGGGACAGCAATTCACCCCTCCACTTT. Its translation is CASGSLLSYGGDSNSPLHF.

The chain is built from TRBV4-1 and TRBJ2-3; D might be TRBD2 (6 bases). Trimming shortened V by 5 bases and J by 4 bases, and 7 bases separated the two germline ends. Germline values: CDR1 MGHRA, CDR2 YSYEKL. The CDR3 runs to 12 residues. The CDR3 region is CASSGGSDTQYF. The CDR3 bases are TGCGCCAGCAGCGGGGGGTCAGATACGCAGTATTTT.

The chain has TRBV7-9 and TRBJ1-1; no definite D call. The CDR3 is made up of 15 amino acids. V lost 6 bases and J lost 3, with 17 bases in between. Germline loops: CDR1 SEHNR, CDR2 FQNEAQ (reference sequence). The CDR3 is CASRQGGGVDTEAFF. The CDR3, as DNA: TGTGCCAGCAGACAAGGTGGTGGGGTTGACACTGAAGCTTTCTTT.

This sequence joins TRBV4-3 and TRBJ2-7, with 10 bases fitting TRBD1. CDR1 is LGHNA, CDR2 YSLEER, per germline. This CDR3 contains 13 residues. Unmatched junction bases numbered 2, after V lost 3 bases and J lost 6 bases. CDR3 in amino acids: CASSHRTGGEQYF. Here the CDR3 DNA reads TGCGCCAGCAGCCATAGGACAGGGGGCGAGCAGTACTTC.

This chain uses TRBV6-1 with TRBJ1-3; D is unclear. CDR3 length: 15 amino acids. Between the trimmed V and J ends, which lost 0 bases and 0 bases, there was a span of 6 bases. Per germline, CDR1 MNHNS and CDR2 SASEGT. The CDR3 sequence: CASSEARYSGNTIYF. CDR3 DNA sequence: TGTGCCAGCAGTGAAGCCCGATACTCTGGAAACACCATATATTTT.

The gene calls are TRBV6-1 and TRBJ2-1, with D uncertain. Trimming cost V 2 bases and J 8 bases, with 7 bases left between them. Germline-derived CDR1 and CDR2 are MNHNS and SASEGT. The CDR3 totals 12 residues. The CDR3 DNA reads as TGTGCCAGCAGTGAAAGCAACTATGAGCAGTTCTTC. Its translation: CASSESNYEQFF.

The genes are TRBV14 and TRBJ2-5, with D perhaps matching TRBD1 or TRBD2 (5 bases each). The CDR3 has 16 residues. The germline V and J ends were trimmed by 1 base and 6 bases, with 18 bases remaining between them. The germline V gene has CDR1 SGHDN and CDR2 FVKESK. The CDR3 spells CASSQAFRGVSQTQYF. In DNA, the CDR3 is TGTGCCAGCAGCCAAGCGTTTAGAGGGGTTTCACAGACCCAGTACTTC.

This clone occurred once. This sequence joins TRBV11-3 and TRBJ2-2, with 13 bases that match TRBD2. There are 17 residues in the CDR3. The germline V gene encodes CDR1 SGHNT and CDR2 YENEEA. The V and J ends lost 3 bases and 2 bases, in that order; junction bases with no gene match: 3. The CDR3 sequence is CASSFWTSGGNTGELFF. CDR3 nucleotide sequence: TGTGCCAGCAGCTTTTGGACTAGCGGGGGAAACACCGGGGAGCTGTTTTTT.

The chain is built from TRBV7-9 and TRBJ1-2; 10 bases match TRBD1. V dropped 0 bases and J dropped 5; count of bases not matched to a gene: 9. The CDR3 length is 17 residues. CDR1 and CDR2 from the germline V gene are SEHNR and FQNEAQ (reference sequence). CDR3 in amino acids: CASSLALGDRGIYGYTF. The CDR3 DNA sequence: TGTGCCAGCAGCTTAGCGCTCGGGGACAGGGGTATTTATGGCTACACCTTC.

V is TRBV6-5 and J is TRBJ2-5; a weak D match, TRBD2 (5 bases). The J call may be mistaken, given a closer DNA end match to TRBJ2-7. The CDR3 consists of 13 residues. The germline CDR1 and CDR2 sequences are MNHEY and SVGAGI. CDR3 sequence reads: CASSYELVGEQYF. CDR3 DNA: TGTGCCAGCAGTTACGAACTAGTCGGCGAGCAGTACTTC.